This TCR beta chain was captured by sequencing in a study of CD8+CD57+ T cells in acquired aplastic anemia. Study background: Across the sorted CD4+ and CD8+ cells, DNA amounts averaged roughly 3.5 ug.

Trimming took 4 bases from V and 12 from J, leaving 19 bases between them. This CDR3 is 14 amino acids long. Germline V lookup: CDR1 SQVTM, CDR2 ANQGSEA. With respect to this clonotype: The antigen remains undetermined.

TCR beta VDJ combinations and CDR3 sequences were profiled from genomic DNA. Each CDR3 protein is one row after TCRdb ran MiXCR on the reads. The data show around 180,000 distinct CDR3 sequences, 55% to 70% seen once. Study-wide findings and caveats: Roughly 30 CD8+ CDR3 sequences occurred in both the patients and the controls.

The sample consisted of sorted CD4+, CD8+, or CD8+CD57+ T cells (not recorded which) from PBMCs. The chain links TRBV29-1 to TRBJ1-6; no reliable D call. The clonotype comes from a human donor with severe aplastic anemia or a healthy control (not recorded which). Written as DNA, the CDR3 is TGCAGCGTTGCCGACAAGAGGTCGGGTTTACCCCTCCACTTT. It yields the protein CSVADKRSGLPLHF.